Presented here are 22 T cell receptor beta chains from one specimen sequenced in a study of OX40 agonist ivuxolimab in advanced cancers. Libraries were prepared by immunoSEQ multiplex PCR; TCRdb keeps only in-frame clonotypes and omits some of them. The table includes fewer than 45,000 clones, roughly 84% detected once. This material consisted of CD4+ or CD8+ T cells sorted from blood, taken in a trial of the OX40 agonist ivuxolimab. Source of these receptors: an adult with an advanced solid tumor such as melanoma, head and neck, liver or kidney cancer.

The chain uses TRBV10-3 and TRBJ2-7, with 9 bases identical to TRBD2. The CDR3 covers 15 residues. With V trimmed by 0 bases and J by 7 bases, 7 bases remained unmatched. Germline V gene sequence: CDR1 ENHRY, CDR2 SYGVKD. The CDR3 nucleotides read TGTGCCATCAGTGAGTCCTTAGCGGGAGCGGGGGAGCAGTACTTC. Its translation: CAISESLAGAGEQYF.

V usage is TRBV30 and J usage is TRBJ1-2, with TRBD1 as a possible D gene (6 bases). Germline V gene lookup returns CDR1 GTSNPN and CDR2 SVGIG (reference sequence). The CDR3 is made up of 15 amino acids. The V and J ends lost 3 bases and 4 bases respectively, with 18 bases between them. CDR3 amino acids: CAWRPAGLGAYGYTF. DNA of the CDR3: TGTGCCTGGAGACCCGCAGGGTTGGGGGCCTATGGCTACACCTTC.

J is TRBJ2-7 and V is TRBV7-9; D could derive from TRBD1 or TRBD2 (5 bases each). CDR3 length equals 12 residues. Trimming removed 5 bases from V and 2 bases from J, with 7 bases in between. CDR1 is SEHNR and CDR2 is FQNEAQ in the germline V gene (reference sequence). The CDR3 coding sequence is TGTGCCAGCAGCCGGGGACCCTACGAGCAGTACTTC. This encodes CASSRGPYEQYF.

This clone was counted once. CDR3: CAISPNGVASTDTQYF. CDR3 DNA sequence: TGTGCCATCAGTCCAAATGGGGTGGCGAGCACAGATACGCAGTATTTT. The V gene is TRBV10-3, the J gene TRBJ2-3; no definite D call. The V and J ends lost 5 bases and 0 bases respectively, with 15 bases between them. The germline V gene encodes CDR1 ENHRY and CDR2 SYGVKD. The CDR3 extends over 16 amino acids.

The V and J genes are TRBV12-5 and TRBJ1-5; D is possibly TRBD1 (5 bases). Trimming took 5 bases from V and 0 from J, leaving 17 bases between them. Looked up from germline, CDR1 is LGHNT and CDR2 is FRNRAP. The CDR3 length is 17 residues. CDR3 sequence: CASGPGHGRGSNQPQHF. CDR3 nucleotides: TGTGCTAGTGGTCCAGGACACGGCCGGGGTAGCAATCAGCCCCAGCATTTT. Combining the CDR3 with reference TRBV12-5 and TRBJ1-5 gives the whole variable domain DARVTQTPRHKVTEMGQEVTMRCQPILGHNTVFWYRQTMMQGLELLAYFRNRAPLDDSGMPKDRFSAEMPDATLATLKIQPSEPRDSAVYFCASGPGHGRGSNQPQHFGDGTRLSIL.

The chain uses TRBV27 and TRBJ2-7, with 9 bases identical to TRBD2. Germline loops: CDR1 MNHEY, CDR2 SMNVEV (reference sequence). This CDR3 region has 16 residues. V gave up 2 bases and J gave up 5 bases; unmatched junction bases: 10. For the CDR3, the DNA is TGTGCCAGCAGTTTAGAAAGGCCGGGACTAGCCCACGAGCAGTACTTC. This gives the protein CASSLERPGLAHEQYF.

About this clone: In the same sample, other DNA sequences code for this CDR3. V usage is TRBV18 and J usage is TRBJ1-1, with D possibly TRBD1 on 6 matching bases. V lost 5 bases and J 8 bases, leaving 18 bases between the germline ends. The CDR3 is made up of 14 amino acids. In germline, CDR1 is KGHSH, CDR2 LQKENI. Written as DNA, the CDR3 is TGTGCCAGCTCAAATTCGGGGGTAGGGGGGGAAGCTTTCTTT. Translated, it gives CASSNSGVGGEAFF.

V is TRBV30 and J is TRBJ1-1, with 10 bases that match TRBD1. The CDR3 totals 13 residues. J was trimmed by 5 bases and V by 4 bases; bases with no gene match: 4. The germline V gene has CDR1 GTSNPN and CDR2 SVGIG (reference sequence). The CDR3 region is CAWTKDRGTEAFF. The CDR3 DNA is TGTGCCTGGACCAAGGACAGGGGGACTGAAGCTTTCTTT.

This clone appeared a single time. V and J are TRBV11-2 and TRBJ2-3, with D tentatively TRBD2 (6 bases). Per germline, CDR1 SGHAT and CDR2 FQNNGV. Trimming took 8 bases from V and 1 from J, leaving 13 bases between them. The CDR3 extends over 14 amino acids. The CDR3, as DNA: TGTGCCAGCTGGCGGGGCTCGGGCACAGATACGCAGTATTTT. This gives the protein CASWRGSGTDTQYF.

This chain links TRBV5-1 with TRBJ2-2; perhaps TRBD2 as D (7 bases). The CDR3 spans 16 residues. Germline V gives CDR1 SGHRS, CDR2 YFSETQ. V was cut by 3 bases and J by 1 base, with 13 bases left in between. CDR3 DNA sequence: TGCGCCAGCAGCTGGACTAGGGGGGAGAACACCGGGGAGCTGTTTTTT. It codes for CASSWTRGENTGELFF.

This clone has a single count. The rearrangement links TRBV11-1 to TRBJ2-3; D is uncertain. The CDR3 covers 15 residues. Deletions cut 1 base from V and 1 base from J, with 9 bases between. CDR1 and CDR2 from the germline V gene are SGHAT and FQDESV (reference sequence). The CDR3 here is CASSLGRIRTDTQYF. The CDR3 DNA is TGTGCCAGCAGCTTAGGGCGGATTCGCACAGATACGCAGTATTTT. Together with reference TRBV11-1 and TRBJ2-3, the CDR3 gives the full variable domain: EAEVAQSPRYKITEKSQAVAFWCDPISGHATLYWYRQILGQGPELLVQFQDESVVDDSQLPKDRFSAERLKGVDSTLKIQPAELGDSAMYLCASSLGRIRTDTQYFGPGTRLTVL.

This clone showed up just once. The chain carries TRBV28 and TRBJ2-7, with a weak D call TRBD2 (7 bases). With 4 bases removed from V and 3 bases from J, the gap between germline ends came to 28 bases. The germline V gene encodes CDR1 MDHEN and CDR2 SYDVKM. The CDR3 length is 19 residues. DNA of the CDR3: TGTGCCAGCAGTTCCACCTTTGTAGTTGGCGGGGGCCCTATCTACGAGCAGTACTTC. Its protein product is CASSSTFVVGGGPIYEQYF.

The CDR3 DNA sequence: TGCAGCGTTGCAGAAAGGGCCACTAATGAAAAACTGTTTTTT. This sequence encodes CSVAERATNEKLFF. This chain joins TRBV29-1 and TRBJ1-4, with D unclear. The germline V gene has CDR1 SQVTM and CDR2 ANQGSEA. CDR3 length: 14 amino acids. Between the trimmed V and J ends, which lost 4 bases and 2 bases, there was a span of 11 bases.

This chain connects TRBV7-2 to TRBJ2-5; TRBD1 agrees at 7 bases. CDR1 and CDR2 (germline): SGHTA, FQGNSA. CDR3 size: 13 residues. J gave up 2 bases and V 4 bases, and 1 base lay outside the gene matches. The CDR3 sequence is CASSSDRQETQYF. The CDR3 nucleotides read TGTGCCAGCAGCTCGGACAGGCAAGAGACCCAGTACTTC.

This clone was observed a few times. This sequence joins TRBV25-1 and TRBJ2-5, with D perhaps matching TRBD2 (6 bases). This CDR3 spans 14 amino acids. Trimming took off 7 bases at V and 2 bases at J, with 14 bases between the two ends. Germline CDR1 MGHDK, CDR2 SYGVNS. CDR3 residues: CASNPGGWQETQYF. CDR3 bases: TGTGCCAGCAATCCTGGGGGGTGGCAAGAGACCCAGTACTTC.

The CDR3 DNA is TGTGCCAGCAGCTCGGGACTAGCCTTGAATGAGCAGTTCTTC. Translation gives CASSSGLALNEQFF. The chain combines TRBV7-2 with TRBJ2-1; 9 bases are a match to TRBD2. Germline values: CDR1 SGHTA, CDR2 FQGNSA. The CDR3 covers 14 residues. Germline trimming cut 4 bases from V and 7 bases from J; bases unmatched to any gene: 5. Drawing the rest from reference TRBV7-2 and TRBJ2-1, the complete variable domain is GAGVSQSPSNKVTEKGKDVELRCDPISGHTALYWYRQSLGQGLEFLIYFQGNSAPDKSGLPSDRFSAERTGGSVSTLTIQRTQQEDSAVYLCASSSGLALNEQFFGPGTRLTVL.

J is TRBJ2-5 and V is TRBV10-3; TRBD1 matches at 8 bases. The ends lost 3 bases at V and 4 bases at J; junction bases unmatched: 4. Per germline, CDR1 ENHRY and CDR2 SYGVKD. The CDR3 is 14 amino acids. The CDR3, as DNA: TGTGCCATCAGTGACCTCGGACAGGGAGAGACCCAGTACTTC. Amino acids: CAISDLGQGETQYF.

The gene calls are TRBV4-1 and TRBJ2-2; TRBD2 matches 7 bases. The germline V gene has CDR1 MGHRA and CDR2 YSYEKL. V shed 5 bases and J 2 bases; nucleotides not matched to a gene: 8. The CDR3 has 16 residues. Written as DNA, the CDR3 is TGCGCCAGCAGCAAAAAGCGGGGAAAAAACACCGGGGAGCTGTTTTTT. Translation: CASSKKRGKNTGELFF.

The chain has TRBV28 and TRBJ2-6; 9 bases match TRBD1. V was pared by 7 bases and J by 3 bases, with 16 bases of the junction left unmatched. The CDR3 totals 19 residues. Germline CDR1 MDHEN, CDR2 SYDVKM. The CDR3 region has the DNA TGTGCCAGCACCCCTGGGGGACAGGGAGCCAGAATTGGGGCCAACGTCCTGACTTTC. Translating it yields CASTPGGQGARIGANVLTF. Filled out from reference TRBV28 and TRBJ2-6, the complete variable domain reads DVKVTQSSRYLVKRTGEKVFLECVQDMDHENMFWYRQDPGLGLRLIYFSYDVKMKEKGDIPEGYSVSREKKERFSLILESASTNQTSMYLCASTPGGQGARIGANVLTFGAGSRLTVL.

The chain combines TRBV15 with TRBJ2-3; D is perhaps TRBD1 (6 bases). Trimming removed 0 bases from V and 6 bases from J, with 16 bases in between. The germline V gene has CDR1 LNHNV and CDR2 YYDKDF (reference sequence). The CDR3 sequence is 16 residues long. CDR3 nucleotide sequence: TGTGCCACCAGCAGAGATGGGCCAGGGGCTGGGGATACGCAGTATTTT. It codes for CATSRDGPGAGDTQYF.

The chain employs TRBV5-1 and TRBJ1-5; D remains unclear. This CDR3 contains 17 residues. The germline V gene encodes CDR1 SGHRS and CDR2 YFSETQ. Trimming cost V 0 bases and J 2 bases, with 15 bases left between them. The CDR3 DNA sequence: TGCGCCAGCAGCTTGGAGGCAGTTTCGACGGGCAATCAGCCCCAGCATTTT. This translates into CASSLEAVSTGNQPQHF.

The CDR3 loop reads CASSLVGPSGGAPQETQYF. The CDR3 DNA reads as TGTGCCAGCAGCTTAGTGGGGCCTAGCGGGGGGGCCCCTCAAGAGACCCAGTACTTC. The V call is TRBV7-2, the J call TRBJ2-5; 12 bases fit TRBD2. The germline V gene has CDR1 SGHTA and CDR2 FQGNSA. This CDR3 has 19 amino acids. V was pared by 1 base and J by 2 bases, with 11 bases of the junction left unmatched.